This T cell receptor beta chain is drawn from a study of monozygotic twins with cystic fibrosis. General study findings and limits: No link emerged between shared CDR3 counts and age, concordance or severity. Clonality was generally low (median about 0.0097), higher in the most severe patients. Monozygotic CF twin pairs shared significantly more nucleotide-identical clonotypes than unrelated CF individuals did.

Per germline, CDR1 DFQATT and CDR2 SNEGSKA (reference sequence). The CDR3 is 11 amino acids. V was cut by 1 base and J by 5 bases, with 5 bases left in between. Sequencing used immunoSEQ multiplex PCR; TCRdb keeps in-frame clones, though not all of them. This repertoire shows about 36,000 clones, around 82% found once; its top ten account for around 1.5%. A word on this clone: What it recognizes is unknown.

This clonotype was obtained from a girl aged 2 to 9 with cystic fibrosis. The chain carries TRBV20-1 and TRBJ2-5; no clear D gene. Sequencing was done on a sample of blood. CDR3 bases: TGCAGTGCTAGAGTCCGGGAGACCCAGTACTTC. Translated: CSARVRETQYF.